The 31 T cell receptor beta chains below were found in one sample sequenced in a study of blood T cell repertoires in COVID-19. Sequencing was performed with immunoSEQ multiplex PCR; in TCRdb, only in-frame clones are kept and a portion is missing. The sample has 140,000 to 150,000 clones, around 80% seen once. Material for sequencing was peripheral blood. The source is a woman in her forties or fifties with acute or convalescent COVID-19.

The chain recombines TRBV6-2 or TRBV6-3 with TRBJ2-2; the D gene is possibly TRBD2 (5 bases). Germline CDR1 MNHEY, CDR2 SVGEGT. V was trimmed by 2 bases and J by 9 bases, leaving 25 bases between them. CDR3 length: 18 amino acids. CDR3 region: CASSYRQPPGGPDRELFF. As DNA, the CDR3 is TGTGCCAGCAGTTACCGACAACCCCCTGGAGGTCCAGACCGGGAGCTGTTTTTT.

The chain has TRBV3-1 (or the pseudogene TRBV3-2) and TRBJ2-1, with D perhaps TRBD2 (5 bases). The germline gives CDR1 LGHDT, CDR2 YNNKEL (reference sequence). This CDR3 spans 12 amino acids. V dropped 2 bases and J dropped 10 bases, with 9 bases sitting between them. In DNA form, the CDR3 reads TGTGCCAGCAGCCAACTCCCGGGGGAGCAGTTCTTC. Amino acids: CASSQLPGEQFF.

This chain links TRBV18 with TRBJ1-5, with D perhaps TRBD1 (5 bases). The V end was cut by 2 bases, the J end by 6 bases, with 17 bases between. Germline CDR1 is KGHSH and CDR2 is LQKENI. CDR3 length equals 16 residues. The CDR3 is CASSPSRAGMGQPQHF. The CDR3 nucleotides read TGTGCCAGCTCACCAAGTAGGGCAGGGATGGGTCAGCCCCAGCATTTT.

The CDR3 loop reads CASSLGTSGGNTDTQYF. Written as DNA, the CDR3 is TGTGCCAGCAGCTTAGGGACTAGCGGGGGAAACACAGATACGCAGTATTTT. The chain recombines TRBV5-8 with TRBJ2-3, with 14 nucleotides matching TRBD2. CDR1 is SGHTS and CDR2 is YDEGEE in the germline V gene. This CDR3 contains 17 residues. Losses at the gene ends were 2 bases for V and 2 bases for J; bases not matched to a gene: 4.

The chain carries TRBV3-1 (or the pseudogene TRBV3-2) and TRBJ2-7, with TRBD2 matching over 12 bases. Germline V CDR1 and CDR2: LGHDT, YNNKEL (reference sequence). The CDR3 consists of 16 residues. The trim removed 0 bases at V and 7 bases at J, leaving 7 bases unmatched. The CDR3 region is CASSQDLAGGLSEQYF. DNA for the CDR3: TGTGCCAGCAGCCAAGATCTAGCGGGGGGGCTAAGTGAGCAGTACTTC.

V usage is TRBV6-5 and J usage is TRBJ1-4; TRBD1 agrees at 7 bases. This CDR3 comprises 13 residues. Germline V lookup: CDR1 MNHEY, CDR2 SVGAGI. J gave up 11 bases and V 6 bases, and 9 bases lay outside the gene matches. Here the CDR3 DNA reads TGTGCCAGCAGAGGTCAGGGGGATGGGAAACTGTTTTTT. Encoded protein: CASRGQGDGKLFF.

CDR3 residues: CASSIRRGLEAFF. DNA for the CDR3: TGTGCCAGTAGTATTCGGCGGGGACTAGAAGCTTTCTTT. The rearrangement joins TRBV19 to TRBJ1-1, with a tentative D call TRBD1 (5 bases). This CDR3 spans 13 amino acids. The germline V and J ends were trimmed by 3 bases and 8 bases, with 13 bases remaining between them. Germline-derived CDR1 and CDR2 are LNHDA and SQIVND (reference sequence). Full variable domain (remainder filled in from reference TRBV19 and TRBJ1-1): DGGITQSPKYLFRKEGQNVTLSCEQNLNHDAMYWYRQDPGQGLRLIYYSQIVNDFQKGDIAEGYSVSREKKESFPLTVTSAQKNPTAFYLCASSIRRGLEAFFGQGTRLTVV.

V and J are TRBV7-2 and TRBJ2-1; 9 positions agree with TRBD2. This CDR3 has 17 amino acids. Germline values: CDR1 SGHTA, CDR2 FQGNSA. The V and J ends lost 0 bases and 7 bases, in that order; junction bases with no gene match: 10. The CDR3 DNA reads TGTGCCAGCAGCTTAGCCGCGGGGGGGCAGGGGTGGAATGAGCAGTTCTTC. As protein: CASSLAAGGQGWNEQFF.

The V and J genes are TRBV7-6 and TRBJ2-3; 9 positions match TRBD2. CDR1 and CDR2 from the germline V gene are SGHVS and FNYEAQ. Germline trimming cut 3 bases from V and 2 bases from J; bases unmatched to any gene: 12. This CDR3 is built from 18 residues. The CDR3 sequence: CASSFPYVAGGLTDTQYF. The CDR3 region has the DNA TGTGCCAGCAGCTTCCCCTATGTGGCGGGGGGGCTCACAGATACGCAGTATTTT.

The chain joins TRBV5-1 to TRBJ1-1; D is undetermined. Germline CDR1 SGHRS, CDR2 YFSETQ. CDR3 size: 13 residues. V was trimmed by 4 bases and J by 0 bases, leaving 7 bases between them. Written as DNA, the CDR3 is TGCGCCAGCAGCGCGAGCATGAACACTGAAGCTTTCTTT. It yields the protein CASSASMNTEAFF.

The chain is built from TRBV6-5 and TRBJ1-6, with D tentatively TRBD1 (5 bases). The CDR3 has 16 residues. The V end lost 2 bases, the J end lost 5 bases, and 13 bases lay between the germline ends. From germline, CDR1 is MNHEY and CDR2 SVGAGI. The DNA of the CDR3 is TGTGCCAGCAGTTACGTGGGTCCCAGGGATAATTCACCCCTCCACTTT. Residues: CASSYVGPRDNSPLHF.

The V and J genes are TRBV27 and TRBJ1-5; D is undetermined. V shed 3 bases and J shed 6 bases, with 9 bases lying between them. The CDR3 sequence is 13 residues long. Germline CDR1 is MNHEY and CDR2 is SMNVEV (reference sequence). The CDR3 region has the DNA TGTGCCAGCAGTTTTGCTCGGGGTCAGCCCCAGCATTTT. Its translation is CASSFARGQPQHF.

The gene calls are TRBV28 and TRBJ1-1, with a weak D call TRBD1 (6 bases). The V gene lost 6 bases and the J gene lost 1 base, with 15 bases spanning the gap. This CDR3 region has 15 residues. CDR1 is MDHEN and CDR2 is SYDVKM in the germline V gene. The CDR3 DNA sequence: TGTGCCAGCAGACCCTGGACAGACGGGAACACTGAAGCTTTCTTT. Its protein is CASRPWTDGNTEAFF.

The V call is TRBV6-5, the J call TRBJ2-3; D ambiguous. In germline, CDR1 is MNHEY, CDR2 SVGAGI. Deletions cut 6 bases from V and 3 bases from J, with 4 bases between. The CDR3 covers 11 residues. The DNA of the CDR3 is TGTGCCAGCAGCCAGACAGATACGCAGTATTTT. It yields the protein CASSQTDTQYF.

This clone was picked up a small number of times. The chain has TRBV18 and TRBJ1-5; 7 bases are a match to TRBD1. Trimming at V came to 4 bases and at J to 5 bases, leaving 5 bases not matched to a gene. CDR1 KGHSH and CDR2 LQKENI come from the germline V gene. The CDR3 is 14 residues long. The DNA of the CDR3 is TGTGCCAGCTCACAGTCAGGGGGTGATCAGCCCCAGCATTTT. Amino acid sequence: CASSQSGGDQPQHF.

This clone was counted once. The chain joins TRBV30 to TRBJ2-5; D might be TRBD2 (5 bases). Looked up from germline, CDR1 is GTSNPN and CDR2 is SVGIG (reference sequence). This CDR3 spans 12 amino acids. V shed 2 bases and J shed 1 base, with 5 bases lying between them. CDR3 nucleotides: TGTGCCTGGAGTCGGGGCCAAGAGACCCAGTACTTC. The encoded protein is CAWSRGQETQYF. The full variable domain, its missing parts supplied by reference TRBV30 and TRBJ2-5, is SQTIHQWPATLVQPVGSPLSLECTVEGTSNPNLYWYRQAAGRGLQLLFYSVGIGQISSEVPQNLSASRPQDRQFILSSKKLLLSDSGFYLCAWSRGQETQYFGPGTRLLVL.

This clone was detected only a few times. The chain joins TRBV27 to TRBJ1-6, with D hard to call. The germline CDR1 and CDR2 sequences are MNHEY and SMNVEV (reference sequence). The CDR3 is 14 residues long. Trimming took off 2 bases at V and 4 bases at J, with 6 bases between the two ends. CDR3 in DNA: TGTGCCAGCAGTTTAGTCGGTTATAATTCACCCCTCCACTTT. Encoded protein: CASSLVGYNSPLHF.

This clone was counted once. The chain uses TRBV5-4 and TRBJ1-2; tentatively, D is TRBD1 (5 bases). The germline V and J ends were trimmed by 4 bases and 8 bases, with 9 bases remaining between them. Germline V CDR1 and CDR2: SGHNT, YYREEE (reference sequence). This CDR3 spans 11 amino acids. CDR3 protein: CASSRDWGYTF. The DNA for the CDR3 is TGTGCCAGCAGCCGGGACTGGGGCTACACCTTC.

By its share, this clone is medium-sized. V is TRBV7-6 and J is TRBJ2-7; TRBD1 agrees at 8 bases. CDR1 is SGHVS, CDR2 FNYEAQ, per germline. V lost 5 bases and J lost 3; bases outside the gene matches: 9. This CDR3 comprises 15 residues. Here the CDR3 reads CASSPGTGPNYEQYF. The CDR3 DNA sequence: TGTGCCAGCAGCCCGGGGACAGGCCCAAACTACGAGCAGTACTTC.

The chain has TRBV27 and TRBJ1-2; 7 bases are shared with TRBD1. Per the germline V gene, CDR1 is MNHEY and CDR2 is SMNVEV (reference sequence). The V gene end was trimmed by 4 bases and the J gene end by 4 bases; junction bases not matched to a gene: 18. The CDR3 extends over 18 amino acids. CDR3 bases: TGTGCCAGCAGTTCTCGCCCCGTCTCGGGACAGCGCTTCTATGGCTACACCTTC. Translated, it gives CASSSRPVSGQRFYGYTF.

The chain employs TRBV19 and TRBJ2-5, with D tentatively TRBD2 (7 bases). V was shortened by 3 bases and J by 5 bases, with 16 bases between the two germline ends. Germline V CDR1 and CDR2: LNHDA, SQIVND (reference sequence). The CDR3 spans 15 residues. CDR3 sequence reads: CASSITGGYYETQYF. CDR3 coding DNA: TGTGCCAGTAGTATCACGGGGGGCTACTACGAGACCCAGTACTTC.

V gene TRBV19 combines with J gene TRBJ1-5; tentatively, D is TRBD1 (6 bases). Trimming took off 2 bases at V and 0 bases at J, with 8 bases between the two ends. Per the germline V gene, CDR1 is LNHDA and CDR2 is SQIVND (reference sequence). The CDR3 covers 15 residues. CDR3: CASSITGTSNQPQHF. CDR3 DNA sequence: TGTGCCAGTAGTATAACAGGGACTAGCAATCAGCCCCAGCATTTT.

The chain couples TRBV20-1 to TRBJ2-5; D possibly corresponds to TRBD1 (5 bases). Trimming removed 3 bases at V and 7 bases at J, with 15 bases between. The V gene's germline CDR1 is DFQATT and CDR2 SNEGSKA (reference sequence). This CDR3 has 13 residues. The CDR3 DNA reads as TGCAGTGCTAGTGTTGATAGGGGAACGACCCAGTACTTC. This translates into CSASVDRGTTQYF.

The rearrangement uses TRBV28 and TRBJ1-5; possibly TRBD1 for D (5 bases). The V end was cut by 4 bases, the J end by 11 bases, with 24 bases between. CDR3 length: 16 amino acids. Germline V gives CDR1 MDHEN, CDR2 SYDVKM. The CDR3 region is CASSSRDSSLSMAQHF. CDR3 coding DNA: TGTGCCAGCAGTTCGAGAGACAGCTCGCTTAGTATGGCCCAGCATTTT.

The chain links TRBV14 to TRBJ2-1, with D possibly TRBD1 on 8 matching bases. V gave up 2 bases and J gave up 6 bases, with 20 bases separating them. CDR1 SGHDN and CDR2 FVKESK come from the germline V gene. This CDR3 region has 17 residues. The CDR3 DNA reads as TGTGCCAGCAGCCAACTCCGCTCTACAGGGGGGGGCAATGAGCAGTTCTTC. It encodes CASSQLRSTGGGNEQFF.

J is TRBJ1-6 and V is TRBV6-5; perhaps TRBD1 as D (6 bases). The CDR3 is 15 amino acids. V was trimmed by 3 bases and J by 7 bases, leaving 13 bases between them. Germline CDR1 reads MNHEY; CDR2 reads SVGAGI. DNA of the CDR3: TGTGCCAGCAGTTATGGGGGGGCGAGAAATTCACCCCTCCACTTT. Protein product: CASSYGGARNSPLHF.

The chain carries TRBV23-1 and TRBJ2-1; a weak D match, TRBD1 (5 bases). TRBV23-1 is noted as an ORF with a role that remains uncertain. The CDR3 totals 17 residues. V lost 3 bases and J 0 bases, leaving 15 bases between the germline ends. In DNA form, the CDR3 reads TGCGCCAGCAGTCAGTTACAGGTGTGGAGCTCCTACAATGAGCAGTTCTTC. This translates into CASSQLQVWSSYNEQFF.

This clone was counted between two and nine times. The CDR3 DNA reads TGTGCCAGCAGCTTAGGCAGGGGCAAGGGAGAGACCCAGTACTTC. As protein: CASSLGRGKGETQYF. The chain links TRBV7-7 to TRBJ2-5, with a weak D call TRBD1 (6 bases). CDR3 length equals 15 residues. The V gene's germline CDR1 is SSHAT and CDR2 FNYEAQ (reference sequence). V was clipped by 1 base and J by 4 bases, with 13 bases between them.

This chain joins TRBV12-3 or TRBV12-4 and TRBJ1-1, with D unresolved. This CDR3 region has 13 residues. V was shortened by 7 bases and J by 1 base, with 10 bases between the two germline ends. CDR3 sequence reads: CASTQLANTEAFF. As DNA, the CDR3 is TGTGCCAGCACCCAATTGGCGAACACTGAAGCTTTCTTT.

A few counts support this clone. The chain employs TRBV4-3 and TRBJ2-7; 10 bases align to TRBD1. The junction had 9 bases not matched to a gene; V was cut back by 4 bases and J by 0 bases. This CDR3 is 17 amino acids long. Looked up from germline, CDR1 is LGHNA and CDR2 is YSLEER. CDR3 coding DNA: TGCGCCAGCAGCCCATCCGGGACAGGGGATAGCTCCTACGAGCAGTACTTC. Translation gives CASSPSGTGDSSYEQYF.

The chain carries TRBV18 and TRBJ2-1, with D possibly TRBD2 on 6 matching bases. CDR1 and CDR2 from the germline V gene are KGHSH and LQKENI. The CDR3 consists of 13 residues. The V end was cut by 4 bases, the J end by 10 bases, with 14 bases between. Here the CDR3 reads CASSRDLAFEQFF. The DNA for the CDR3 is TGTGCCAGCTCACGGGACTTGGCCTTCGAGCAGTTCTTC.